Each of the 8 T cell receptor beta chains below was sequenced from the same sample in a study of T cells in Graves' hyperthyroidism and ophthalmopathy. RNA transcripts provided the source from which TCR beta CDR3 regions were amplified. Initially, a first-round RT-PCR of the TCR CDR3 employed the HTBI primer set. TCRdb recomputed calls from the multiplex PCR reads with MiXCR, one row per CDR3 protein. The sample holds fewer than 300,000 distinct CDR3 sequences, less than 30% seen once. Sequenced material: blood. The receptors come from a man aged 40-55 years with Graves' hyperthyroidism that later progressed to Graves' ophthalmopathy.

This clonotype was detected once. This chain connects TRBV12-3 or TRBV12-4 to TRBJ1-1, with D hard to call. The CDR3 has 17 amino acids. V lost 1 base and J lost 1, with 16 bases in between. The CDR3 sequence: CASSLETLLKKNTEAFF. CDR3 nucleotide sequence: TGTGCCAGCAGTTTAGAAACCCTTTTAAAGAAGAACACTGAAGCTTTCTTT.

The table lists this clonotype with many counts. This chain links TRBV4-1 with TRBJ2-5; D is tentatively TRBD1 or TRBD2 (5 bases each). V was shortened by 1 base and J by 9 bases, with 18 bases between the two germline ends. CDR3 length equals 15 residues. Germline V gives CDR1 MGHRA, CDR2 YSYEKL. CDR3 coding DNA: TGCGCCAGCAGCCAAGCCGGATGGGCTAGAGGGGCCCAGTACTTC. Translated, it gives CASSQAGWARGAQYF.

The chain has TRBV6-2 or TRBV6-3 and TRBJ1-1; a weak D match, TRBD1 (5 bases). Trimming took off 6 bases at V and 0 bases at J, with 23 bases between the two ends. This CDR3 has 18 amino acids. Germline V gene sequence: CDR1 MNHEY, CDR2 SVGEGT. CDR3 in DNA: TGTGCCAGCAGCCCTTGGCCAGGGAGGACCTACATGAACACTGAAGCTTTCTTT. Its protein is CASSPWPGRTYMNTEAFF.

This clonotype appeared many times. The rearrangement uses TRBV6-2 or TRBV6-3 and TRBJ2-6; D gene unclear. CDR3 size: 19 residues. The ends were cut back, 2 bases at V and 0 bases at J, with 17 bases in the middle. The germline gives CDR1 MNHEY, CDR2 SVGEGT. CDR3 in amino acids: CASSYIRTLTRSGANVLTF. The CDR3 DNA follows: TGTGCCAGCAGTTACATCAGGACCCTAACCCGCTCTGGGGCCAACGTCCTGACTTTC.

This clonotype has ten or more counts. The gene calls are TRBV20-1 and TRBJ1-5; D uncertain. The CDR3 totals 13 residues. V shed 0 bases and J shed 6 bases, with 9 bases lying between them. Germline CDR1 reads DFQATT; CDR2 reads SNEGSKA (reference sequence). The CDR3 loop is CSAREFGRQPQHF. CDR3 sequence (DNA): TGCAGTGCTAGAGAATTTGGGCGTCAGCCCCAGCATTTT.

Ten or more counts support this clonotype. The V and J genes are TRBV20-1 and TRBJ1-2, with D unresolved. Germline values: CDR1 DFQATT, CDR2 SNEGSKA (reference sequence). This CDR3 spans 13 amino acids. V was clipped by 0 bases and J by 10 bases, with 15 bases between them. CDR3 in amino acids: CSARDTTRSHYTF. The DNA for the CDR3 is TGCAGTGCTAGAGATACTACCAGGTCTCACTACACCTTC.

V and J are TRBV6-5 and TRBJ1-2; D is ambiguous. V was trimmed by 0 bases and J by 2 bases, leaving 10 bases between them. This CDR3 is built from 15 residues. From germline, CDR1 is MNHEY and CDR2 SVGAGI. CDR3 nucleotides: TGTGCCAGCAGTTACTCGGGCAGACGGAACTATGGCTACACCTTC. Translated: CASSYSGRRNYGYTF.

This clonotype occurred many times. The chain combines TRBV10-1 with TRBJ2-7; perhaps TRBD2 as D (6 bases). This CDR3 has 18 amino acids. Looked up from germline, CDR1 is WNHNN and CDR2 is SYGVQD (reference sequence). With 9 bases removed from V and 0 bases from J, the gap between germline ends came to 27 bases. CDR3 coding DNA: TGCGCCAGGGATGATTGTAGCGGTTACTCTGACTACTCCTACGAGCAGTACTTC. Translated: CARDDCSGYSDYSYEQYF.